This T cell receptor (beta chain) was recorded in a study of T cell responses to AZD1222 COVID-19 vaccine. Study findings and constraints: Repertoires in all cases were sampled only once the peak T cell response had passed. Only 5 or 6 individuals given AZD1222 were seropositive at baseline.

The CDR3 extends over 17 amino acids. CDR1 is SGHTA, CDR2 FQGNSA, per germline. Deletions cut 7 bases from V and 0 bases from J, with 19 bases between. Data came from immunoSEQ multiplex PCR; TCRdb stores just in-frame clones and leaves some out. The sample lists 95,000 to 150,000 clones, under 95% occurring once. In this sample, this clone turned up once. What it binds is not known. Pooling of second doses given at about 4 or about 12 weeks was done. This TCR came from an adult who received the AZD1222 COVID-19 vaccine. The genes are TRBV7-2 and TRBJ2-1; D perhaps matches TRBD2 (6 bases). Sequencing was performed on peripheral blood, taken 28 days after the second AZD1222 dose. For the CDR3, the DNA is TGTGCCAGCACCCTCCAGGCGGGCGGGGACTCCTACAATGAGCAGTTCTTC. The encoded protein is CASTLQAGGDSYNEQFF.